The present T cell receptor beta chain was sequenced within a study of blood T cells in healthy people across ages. Through a sample-barcoded 5' primer and a J-beta primer mix, a second PCR was run for 7 to 11 cycles. TCRdb re-derived calls from the 5' RACE reads in MiXCR, one entry per CDR3 protein. Of about 1,400,000 distinct CDR3 sequences listed, 40% to 50% are singletons. The CDR3 is 14 residues long. Germline CDR1 ENHRY, CDR2 SYGVKD. V shed 6 bases and J shed 7 bases, with 16 bases lying between them. Material for sequencing was blood. The TCR originated in a young woman in good health. The V and J genes are TRBV10-3 and TRBJ2-1; D not resolved. In DNA form, the CDR3 reads TGTGCCATCAGGACCCCTTCTGTTGGTAATGAGCAGTTCTTC. Residues: CAIRTPSVGNEQFF.